The present T cell receptor beta chain was sequenced within a study of vaccination and CD4 T cells after COVID-19. Sequencing of cultured CD4+ T cell DNA used the Oncomine TCR Beta short-read assay. Each CDR3 protein is one row after TCRdb ran MiXCR on the PCR reads. Of more than 4,000 distinct CDR3 sequences in the sample, over 25% were seen once. The CDR3 runs 17 residues. The germline V gene has CDR1 SGHAT and CDR2 FQNNGV. Deletions cut 4 bases from V and 10 bases from J, with 26 bases between. Treatment indicated: approximately 11-day PBMC culture with coronavirus spike peptide pools or control peptides (ViraFEST assay). About this clonotype: The antigen is undetermined.

The J gene is TRBJ2-1, the V gene TRBV11-2, with D perhaps TRBD2 (5 bases). Sequencing was performed on CD4+ T cells from blood, cultured in vitro. This TCR was sampled from a human donor who had recovered from COVID-19. CDR3 in amino acids: CASSSQRTGTRSREQFF. CDR3 DNA: TGTGCCAGCAGCTCCCAGCGGACGGGAACGAGATCTCGAGAGCAGTTCTTC.